The 20 T cell receptor beta chains reported below all come from one sample, sequenced in a study of vaccination and CD4 T cells after COVID-19. Their specific antigens are unknown. As for treatment: approximately 10-day PBMC culture with coronavirus spike peptide pools or control peptides (ViraFEST assay). Samples of CD4+ T cells were obtained from the unexposed donor before the COVID-19 pandemic (2011-2018). Sequenced with the Oncomine TCR Beta short-read assay was DNA taken from cultured CD4+ T cells. TCRdb re-called the PCR reads with MiXCR, one entry per CDR3 protein. The data contain some 770 distinct CDR3 sequences, 10% to 11% of them seen just once; the ten biggest clones take up about a fifth. What was sequenced was CD4+ T cells from blood, cultured in vitro. The source is a human donor in good health.

The chain carries TRBV10-3 and TRBJ2-1; TRBD1 aligns across 7 bases. This CDR3 is 12 amino acids long. Trimming at V came to 8 bases and at J to 4 bases, leaving 2 bases not matched to a gene. Germline V CDR1 and CDR2: ENHRY, SYGVKD. The CDR3 DNA is TGTGCCATCGGGGACAGTTACAATGAGCAGTTCTTC. This translates into CAIGDSYNEQFF.

Within the sample, this clonotype is large. This chain joins TRBV6-2 or TRBV6-3 and TRBJ1-1; D unresolved. The CDR3 spans 13 residues. Trimming removed 6 bases at V and 6 bases at J, with 14 bases between. CDR1 is MNHEY, CDR2 SVGEGT, per germline. The CDR3 region has the DNA TGTGCCAGCAGGTTACCTCTAGGTTCTGAAGCTTTCTTT. This sequence encodes CASRLPLGSEAFF.

This clonotype is large by share. The chain has TRBV7-8 and TRBJ2-3; the match to TRBD2 covers 10 bases. Germline V lookup: CDR1 SGHVS, CDR2 FQNEAQ. With V trimmed by 4 bases and J by 6 bases, 13 bases remained unmatched. The CDR3 contains 17 residues. The CDR3 region has the DNA TGTGCCAGCAGCTACGGAGCTAGCGGGAGCCCGGGGGATACGCAGTATTTT. This gives the protein CASSYGASGSPGDTQYF. Full variable domain (remainder filled in from reference TRBV7-8 and TRBJ2-3): GAGVSQSPRYKVAKRGQDVALRCDPISGHVSLFWYQQALGQGPEFLTYFQNEAQLDKSGLPSDRFFAERPEGSVSTLKIQRTQQEDSAVYLCASSYGASGSPGDTQYFGPGTRLTVL.

This chain uses TRBV28 with TRBJ2-2; D is ambiguous. The CDR3 totals 15 residues. V shed 7 bases and J shed 3 bases, with 15 bases lying between them. CDR1 and CDR2 (germline): MDHEN, SYDVKM. CDR3 residues: CASTPQPWDTGELFF. The DNA for the CDR3 is TGTGCCAGCACCCCCCAGCCCTGGGACACCGGGGAGCTGTTTTTT.

This clonotype rates as large. The genes are TRBV6-2 or TRBV6-3 and TRBJ1-5, with D perhaps TRBD1 (6 bases). V gave up 5 bases and J gave up 8 bases, with 16 bases separating them. This CDR3 is built from 14 residues. CDR1 is MNHEY, CDR2 SVGEGT, per germline. CDR3 loop: CASSKRGAEEPQHF. The CDR3 DNA reads as TGTGCCAGCAGTAAAAGGGGGGCGGAAGAGCCCCAGCATTTT.

In its sample, this clonotype is large. The chain joins TRBV2 to TRBJ2-5; TRBD2 might be the D (5 bases). Trimming left V 9 bases short and J 5 bases short, with 19 bases between. CDR1 is SNHLY and CDR2 is FYNNEI in the germline V gene. The CDR3 length is 14 residues. The CDR3 bases are TGTGCCAGTAGCTCCGGGGTGATGGACGAGACCCAGTACTTC. This sequence encodes CASSSGVMDETQYF.

This clonotype is medium-sized (0.01 to 0.1%) in the sample. The genes are TRBV20-1 and TRBJ2-7; 8 positions agree with TRBD2. CDR1 is DFQATT, CDR2 SNEGSKA, per germline (reference sequence). V was pared by 6 bases and J by 0 bases, with 7 bases of the junction left unmatched. The CDR3 sequence is 14 residues long. The CDR3 loop is CSAVTSGASYEQYF. CDR3 bases: TGCAGTGCAGTCACTAGCGGTGCCTCCTACGAGCAGTACTTC.

By frequency in the sample, this clonotype is large. The rearrangement uses TRBV6-2 or TRBV6-3 and TRBJ1-1, with 7 bases fitting TRBD1. The CDR3 contains 13 residues. Germline CDR1 reads MNHEY; CDR2 reads SVGEGT. V gave up 6 bases and J gave up 1 base; unmatched junction bases: 2. CDR3 nucleotide sequence: TGTGCCAGCAGACAGGGGCCGAACACTGAAGCTTTCTTT. Amino acids: CASRQGPNTEAFF.

This clonotype has just a few counts. In DNA form, the CDR3 reads TGTGCCAGCATAGGGGAAAACACCGGGGAGCTGTTTTTT. It translates to CASIGENTGELFF. This chain connects TRBV2 to TRBJ2-2; tentatively, D is TRBD1 (5 bases). V lost 7 bases and J lost 2, with 8 bases in between. CDR3 size: 13 residues. The V gene's germline CDR1 is SNHLY and CDR2 FYNNEI.

Only one count was recorded for this clonotype. The V gene is TRBV12-3 or TRBV12-4, the J gene TRBJ2-2, with D hard to call. This CDR3 comprises 15 residues. The V end lost 5 bases, the J end lost 0 bases, and 10 bases lay between the germline ends. The CDR3 region is CASSRWTTNTGELFF. DNA of the CDR3: TGTGCCAGCAGTAGATGGACGACGAACACCGGGGAGCTGTTTTTT.

By sample fraction, this clonotype is medium-sized. V gene TRBV19 combines with J gene TRBJ1-2; 7 bases are a match to TRBD1. V lost 4 bases and J lost 0; bases outside the gene matches: 5. Germline CDR1 reads LNHDA; CDR2 reads SQIVND (reference sequence). This CDR3 spans 15 amino acids. CDR3 sequence (DNA): TGTGCCAGTAGTACGAACAGGGGTCCTAACTATGGCTACACCTTC. Protein: CASSTNRGPNYGYTF.

The rearrangement links TRBV19 to TRBJ2-7, with D maybe TRBD1 (6 bases). CDR1 is LNHDA, CDR2 SQIVND, per germline (reference sequence). The V end was cut by 5 bases, the J end by 3 bases, with 23 bases between. CDR3 size: 17 residues. CDR3 sequence: CASSARRPNRGIYEQYF. As DNA, the CDR3 is TGTGCCAGTAGTGCAAGACGCCCGAATAGGGGGATCTACGAGCAGTACTTC.

This clonotype ranks as large. This sequence joins TRBV20-1 and TRBJ1-1; tentative D call: TRBD1 (5 bases). Germline V gene lookup returns CDR1 DFQATT and CDR2 SNEGSKA (reference sequence). The CDR3 runs to 13 residues. Trimming stripped 6 bases from V and 4 bases from J, with 15 bases between. The CDR3, as DNA: TGCAGTGCCGCTAGACAGCGAGGCACTGAAGCTTTCTTT. Its protein is CSAARQRGTEAFF.

This clonotype occurred a few times. The chain employs TRBV5-1 and TRBJ2-7; D assignment may be TRBD1 or TRBD2 (5 bases each). CDR1 SGHRS and CDR2 YFSETQ come from the germline V gene. The CDR3 contains 12 residues. The ends were cut back, 4 bases at V and 5 bases at J, with 10 bases in the middle. The CDR3, as DNA: TGCGCCAGCAGCGTGGGACGGCACGAGCAGTACTTC. Encoded protein: CASSVGRHEQYF. Looking up the rest from reference TRBV5-1 and TRBJ2-7 gives the full variable domain: KAGVTQTPRYLIKTRGQQVTLSCSPISGHRSVSWYQQTPGQGLQFLFEYFSETQRNKGNFPGRFSGRQFSNSRSEMNVSTLELGDSALYLCASSVGRHEQYFGPGTRLTVT.

In its sample, this clonotype is large (0.1 to 1%). The J gene is TRBJ1-2, the V gene TRBV6-2 or TRBV6-3; D remains ambiguous. V lost 11 bases and J 0 bases, leaving 13 bases between the germline ends. Germline-derived CDR1 and CDR2 are MNHEY and SVGEGT. This CDR3 is 13 amino acids long. For the CDR3, the DNA is TGTGCCGGATACAGTACAGCTAACTATGGCTACACCTTC. Protein sequence: CAGYSTANYGYTF.

By share of the sample, this clonotype is large. The rearrangement links TRBV20-1 to TRBJ2-7; D possibly corresponds to TRBD1 (7 bases). The CDR3 is 13 residues long. Germline V gene data show CDR1 as DFQATT and CDR2 as SNEGSKA (reference sequence). Trimming took off 5 bases at V and 4 bases at J, with 15 bases between the two ends. The CDR3 sequence: CSAGGGGGYEQYF. In DNA, the CDR3 is TGCAGTGCTGGCGGAGGGGGCGGGTACGAGCAGTACTTC.

This clonotype is judged large (0.1 to 1%). The chain employs TRBV20-1 and TRBJ2-7; 7 nucleotides agree with TRBD1. Germline assignment: CDR1 DFQATT and CDR2 SNEGSKA (reference sequence). V shed 6 bases, J shed 5 bases, and the junction held 10 bases outside the gene matches. The CDR3 contains 13 residues. CDR3 sequence reads: CSAFQGEKHEQYF. The DNA for the CDR3 is TGCAGTGCGTTTCAGGGGGAGAAACACGAGCAGTACTTC.

This clonotype was seen a handful of times. The genes are TRBV5-1 and TRBJ2-7, with 7 bases that match TRBD2. CDR1 and CDR2 from the germline V gene are SGHRS and YFSETQ. Losses at the gene ends were 4 bases for V and 6 bases for J; bases not matched to a gene: 7. The CDR3 is 13 amino acids. CDR3 sequence reads: CASSKGSGGEQYF. CDR3 sequence (DNA): TGCGCCAGCAGCAAGGGGTCGGGGGGCGAGCAGTACTTC.

J is TRBJ2-5 and V is TRBV5-6; 8 bases agree with TRBD2. This CDR3 comprises 15 residues. The junction had 7 bases not matched to a gene; V was cut back by 5 bases and J by 1 base. Germline CDR1 reads SGHDT; CDR2 reads YYEEEE. The DNA for the CDR3 is TGTGCCAGCAGGACTCGGGGGGGCCTCCAAGAGACCCAGTACTTC. It specifies CASRTRGGLQETQYF.

This clonotype was counted only a few times. CDR3 bases: TGCGCCAGCAGCTTGAATGCTGAGCAGTTCTTC. Its translation: CASSLNAEQFF. This chain connects TRBV5-1 to TRBJ2-1; D not resolved. CDR1 and CDR2 (germline): SGHRS, YFSETQ. Trimming pared 1 base from V and 9 bases from J, leaving 5 bases between. This CDR3 spans 11 amino acids.